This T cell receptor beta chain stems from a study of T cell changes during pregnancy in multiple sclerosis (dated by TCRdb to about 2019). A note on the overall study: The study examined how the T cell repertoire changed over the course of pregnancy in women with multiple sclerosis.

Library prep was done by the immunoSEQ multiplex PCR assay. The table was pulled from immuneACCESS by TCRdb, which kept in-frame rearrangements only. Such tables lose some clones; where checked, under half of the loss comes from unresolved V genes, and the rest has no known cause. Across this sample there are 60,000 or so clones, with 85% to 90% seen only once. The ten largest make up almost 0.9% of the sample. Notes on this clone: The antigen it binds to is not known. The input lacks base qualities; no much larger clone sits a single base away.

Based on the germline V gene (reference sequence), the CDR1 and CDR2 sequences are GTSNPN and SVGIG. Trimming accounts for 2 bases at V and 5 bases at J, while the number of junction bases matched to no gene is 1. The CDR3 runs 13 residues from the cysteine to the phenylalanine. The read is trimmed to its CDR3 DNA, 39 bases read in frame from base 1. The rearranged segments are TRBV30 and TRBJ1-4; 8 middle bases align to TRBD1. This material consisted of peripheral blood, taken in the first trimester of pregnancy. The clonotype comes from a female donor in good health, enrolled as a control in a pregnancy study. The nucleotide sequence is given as TGTGCCTGGAGTCGACAGGGGAATGAAAAACTGTTTTTT. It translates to CAWSRQGNEKLFF.